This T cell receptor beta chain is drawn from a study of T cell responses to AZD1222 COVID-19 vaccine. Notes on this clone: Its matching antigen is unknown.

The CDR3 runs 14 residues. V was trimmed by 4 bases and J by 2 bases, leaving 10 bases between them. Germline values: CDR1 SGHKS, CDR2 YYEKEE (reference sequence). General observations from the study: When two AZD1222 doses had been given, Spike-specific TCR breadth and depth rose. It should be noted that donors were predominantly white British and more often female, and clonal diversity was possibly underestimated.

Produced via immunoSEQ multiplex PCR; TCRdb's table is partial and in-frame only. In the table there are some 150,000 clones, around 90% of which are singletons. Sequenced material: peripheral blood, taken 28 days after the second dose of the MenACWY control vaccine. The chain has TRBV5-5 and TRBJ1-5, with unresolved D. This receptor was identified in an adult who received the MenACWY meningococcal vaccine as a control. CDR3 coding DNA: TGTGCCAGCAGCCTCGTTGGAGGCAATCAGCCCCAGCATTTT. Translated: CASSLVGGNQPQHF.